These T cell receptor beta chains were read from a single sample in a study. TCRdb processed the multiplex PCR reads anew with MiXCR; each CDR3 protein has one entry. The sample includes some 690 distinct CDR3 sequences, under 4.5% of them seen just once. Sample: Tregs sorted from blood. These receptors were taken from a female donor with breast cancer. The CDR3 runs from the conserved cysteine through the conserved F or W. Fields, in order: V gene, J gene, D gene, clone size, CDR3 protein, CDR3 DNA. The D gene is left open where the match is weak. Only part of the rows carry a size: once, few, many, or a class if the clone is expanded.

>TRBV12-3/TRBV12-4|TRBJ1-2|.|medium-sized
CASSLDSWIYGYTF
TGTGCCAGCAGTTTGGACAGCTGGATCTATGGCTACACCTTC
>TRBV12-3/TRBV12-4|TRBJ1-2|.|medium-sized
CASSLGSGLGGYTF
TGTGCCAGCAGTTTGGGCAGCGGCTTAGGAGGCTACACCTTC
>TRBV12-3/TRBV12-4|TRBJ1-2|TRBD1|large
CASSLSGTDSYGYTF
TGTGCCAGCAGTCTATCCGGGACAGACTCCTATGGCTACACCTTC
>TRBV12-3/TRBV12-4|TRBJ1-2|TRBD1|medium-sized
CASHRGAGYGYTF
TGTGCCAGCCACAGGGGCGCGGGCTATGGCTACACCTTC
>TRBV12-3/TRBV12-4|TRBJ1-2|.|few
CASSQWTGANYGYTF
TGTGCCAGCAGTCAATGGACTGGGGCTAACTATGGCTACACCTTC
>TRBV12-3/TRBV12-4|TRBJ1-2|TRBD1|large
CASSSLGQGLDGYTF
TGTGCCAGCAGTTCCCTAGGACAGGGGCTGGATGGCTACACCTTC
>TRBV12-3/TRBV12-4|TRBJ1-2|.|medium-sized
CASSFDSYGYTF
TGTGCCAGCAGTTTCGACAGCTATGGCTACACCTTC
>TRBV12-3/TRBV12-4|TRBJ1-2|TRBD1|large
CASTEQGSYGYTF
TGTGCCAGCACCGAACAGGGGAGCTATGGCTACACCTTC
>TRBV12-3/TRBV12-4|TRBJ1-2|.|large
CASRRQAANYGYTF
TGTGCCAGCAGGCGACAGGCCGCCAACTATGGCTACACCTTC
>TRBV12-3/TRBV12-4|TRBJ1-2|.|large
CASRQGFGDGYTF
.
>TRBV12-3/TRBV12-4|TRBJ1-2|.|large
CASSIGRIYGYTF
TGTGCCAGCAGTATAGGACGGATTTATGGCTACACCTTC
>TRBV12-3/TRBV12-4|TRBJ1-2|.|medium-sized
CASRRQANYGYTF
TGTGCCAGCAGACGACAGGCTAACTATGGCTACACCTTC
>TRBV12-3/TRBV12-4|TRBJ1-2|.|large
CASTPRRRDGYTF
TGTGCCAGCACCCCACGGAGGAGAGATGGCTACACCTTC
>TRBV12-3/TRBV12-4|TRBJ1-2|.|medium-sized
CASSFGPGIGYTF
TGTGCCAGCAGTTTCGGACCGGGGATTGGCTACACCTTC
>TRBV12-3/TRBV12-4|TRBJ1-2|.|medium-sized
CASSIWVPGYGYTF
TGTGCCAGCAGTATTTGGGTCCCCGGGTATGGCTACACCTTC
>TRBV12-3/TRBV12-4|TRBJ1-2|.|large
CASSLTAASQTDF
TGTGCCAGCAGTTTAACGGCAGCGTCTCAAACCGACTTC
>TRBV12-3/TRBV12-4|TRBJ1-2|.|medium-sized
CASSSEPEGYTF
TGTGCCAGCAGTTCGGAACCGGAGGGCTACACCTTC
>TRBV12-3/TRBV12-4|TRBJ1-2|TRBD1|medium-sized
CASSLRDSTNGGYTF
TGTGCCAGCAGTTTAAGGGACAGCACTAATGGTGGCTACACCTTC
>TRBV12-3/TRBV12-4|TRBJ1-2|.|large
CASSLGGYTF
TGTGCCAGCAGTTTGGGAGGCTACACCTTC
>TRBV12-3/TRBV12-4|TRBJ1-2|.|medium-sized
CASSLDSAGVHYGYTF
TGTGCCAGCAGTTTAGATTCGGCAGGGGTTCACTATGGCTACACCTTC
>TRBV12-3/TRBV12-4|TRBJ1-2|TRBD1|medium-sized
CASSLDGQVGGYTF
TGTGCCAGCAGTTTAGATGGACAGGTCGGTGGCTACACCTTC
>TRBV12-3/TRBV12-4|TRBJ1-2|.|medium-sized
CASTLQGFYGYTF
TGTGCCAGCACCTTACAGGGTTTCTATGGCTACACCTTC
>TRBV12-3/TRBV12-4|TRBJ1-2|.|medium-sized
CASSRDWNYGYTF
TGTGCCAGCAGCCGGGACTGGAACTATGGCTACACCTTC
>TRBV12-3/TRBV12-4|TRBJ1-2|TRBD1|medium-sized
CASSVPGQGIYGYTF
TGTGCCAGCAGTGTTCCGGGACAGGGGATCTATGGCTACACCTTC
>TRBV12-3/TRBV12-4|TRBJ1-2|.|medium-sized
CASRGIVGHGYTF
TGTGCCAGCAGAGGGATCGTGGGGCATGGCTACACCTTC
>TRBV12-3/TRBV12-4|TRBJ1-2|.|large
CASSTDAQNYGYTF
TGTGCCAGCAGTACCGACGCTCAGAACTATGGCTACACCTTC
>TRBV12-3/TRBV12-4|TRBJ1-2|TRBD1|many
CASSSGTGMVDYGYTF
TGTGCCAGCAGTTCAGGGACAGGGATGGTTGACTATGGCTACACCTTC
>TRBV12-3/TRBV12-4|TRBJ1-2|.|medium-sized
CASSLARRGIYGYTF
TGTGCCAGCAGTTTAGCGCGAAGGGGCATCTATGGCTACACCTTC
>TRBV12-3/TRBV12-4|TRBJ1-2|.|medium-sized
CASSHYLSVTNYGYTF
TGTGCCAGCAGCCACTACTTATCCGTGACTAACTATGGCTACACCTTC
>TRBV12-3/TRBV12-4|TRBJ1-2|TRBD1|large
CASGTGSYYGYTF
TGTGCCAGCGGGACAGGGAGTTACTATGGCTACACCTTC
>TRBV12-3/TRBV12-4|TRBJ1-2|.|large
CASSPDGRGYTF
TGTGCCAGCAGCCCGGACGGGCGTGGCTACACCTTC
>TRBV12-3/TRBV12-4|TRBJ1-2|TRBD1|large
CASSPGQGYGYTF
TGTGCCAGCAGCCCCGGACAGGGCTATGGCTACACCTTC
>TRBV12-3/TRBV12-4|TRBJ1-2|.|medium-sized
CASSLEAGEGYTF
TGTGCCAGCAGTTTAGAGGCAGGGGAGGGCTACACCTTC
>TRBV12-3/TRBV12-4|TRBJ1-2|TRBD1|medium-sized
CASGRDRKAGYTF
TGTGCCAGCGGAAGGGACAGGAAAGCGGGCTACACCTTC
>TRBV12-3/TRBV12-4|TRBJ1-2|.|medium-sized
CASSLPGHYGYTF
TGTGCCAGCAGTTTACCGGGACATTATGGCTACACCTTC
>TRBV12-3/TRBV12-4|TRBJ1-2|.|medium-sized
CASSMRGRGYTF
TGTGCCAGCAGTATGAGGGGCAGGGGCTACACCTTC
>TRBV12-3/TRBV12-4|TRBJ1-2|.|large
CASSLQGYGYTF
TGTGCCAGCAGTTTACAGGGCTATGGCTACACCTTC
>TRBV12-3/TRBV12-4|TRBJ1-2|.|large
CASTTGTYGYTF
TGTGCCAGCACTACCGGGACCTATGGCTACACCTTC
>TRBV12-3/TRBV12-4|TRBJ1-2|TRBD1|medium-sized
CASSPSTGAKPGGYTF
TGTGCCAGCAGTCCCTCCACAGGGGCTAAACCGGGTGGCTACACCTTC
>TRBV12-3/TRBV12-4|TRBJ1-2|.|large
CASSGANYGYTF
TGTGCCAGCAGTGGAGCAAACTATGGCTACACCTTC
>TRBV12-3/TRBV12-4|TRBJ1-2|.|medium-sized
CASSLEGGYTF
TGTGCCAGCAGTTTAGAGGGAGGCTACACCTTC
>TRBV12-3/TRBV12-4|TRBJ1-2|.|medium-sized
CASSPSGRPNYGYTF
TGTGCCAGCAGTCCATCTGGACGGCCGAATTATGGCTACACCTTC
>TRBV12-3/TRBV12-4|TRBJ1-2|.|large
CASSLSGRGRNSYGYTF
TGTGCCAGCAGCCTCTCCGGCAGGGGTCGCAACAGCTATGGCTACACCTTC
>TRBV12-3/TRBV12-4|TRBJ1-2|.|medium-sized
CASSLAWAPVF
TGTGCCAGCAGTTTAGCGTGGGCCCCAGTCTTC
>TRBV12-3/TRBV12-4|TRBJ1-2|.|.
CASSLGDIRLGYGYTF
TGTGCCAGCAGTTTAGGGGACATCCGCCTGGGCTATGGCTACACCTTC
>TRBV12-3/TRBV12-4|TRBJ1-2|.|hyperexpanded
CASSLADGPNYGYTF
TGTGCCAGCAGTTTAGCGGACGGCCCTAACTATGGCTACACCTTC
>TRBV12-3/TRBV12-4|TRBJ1-2|.|medium-sized
CASSFSETGSYTF
TGTGCCAGCAGTTTCTCGGAAACCGGGAGCTACACCTTC
>TRBV12-3/TRBV12-4|TRBJ1-2|TRBD1|large
CASSRGTEANYGYTF
TGTGCCAGCAGCCGAGGGACAGAGGCTAACTATGGCTACACCTTC
>TRBV12-3/TRBV12-4|TRBJ1-2|.|medium-sized
CASSLPLTYYGYTF
TGTGCCAGCAGTTTACCCCTCACTTATTATGGCTACACCTTC
>TRBV12-3/TRBV12-4|TRBJ1-2|.|medium-sized
CASTQDRPNYGYTF
TGTGCCAGCACCCAGGACCGACCTAACTATGGCTACACCTTC
>TRBV12-3/TRBV12-4|TRBJ1-2|.|large
CASSLARVIYGYTF
TGTGCCAGCAGTTTAGCGCGGGTGATCTATGGCTACACCTTC